This T cell receptor (beta chain) was identified in a study of T cells in Graves' hyperthyroidism and ophthalmopathy. Researchers took RNA transcripts and amplified the TCR beta CDR3 regions from them. Initially, a first-round RT-PCR of the TCR CDR3 employed the HTBI primer set. TCRdb fed the multiplex PCR reads into MiXCR, producing one record per CDR3 protein. Counted here are around 420,000 distinct CDR3 sequences, 15% to 18% occurring once; the ten biggest clones make up 13% to 15%. This CDR3 region has 17 residues. CDR1 and CDR2 (germline): LGHDT, YNNKEL (reference sequence). With 0 bases removed from V and 2 bases from J, the gap between germline ends came to 17 bases. When ophthalmopathy did not progress within 18 months, Graves' hyperthyroidism was considered stable.

This TCR derives from a woman aged 18-29 years with Graves' hyperthyroidism. The sample consisted of blood. This chain connects TRBV3-1 to TRBJ2-7; tentatively, D is TRBD1 or TRBD2 (6 bases each). CDR3 coding DNA: TGTGCCAGCAGCCAAGATCGACTAGGACAGAGAGCCTACGAGCAGTACTTC. It codes for CASSQDRLGQRAYEQYF.